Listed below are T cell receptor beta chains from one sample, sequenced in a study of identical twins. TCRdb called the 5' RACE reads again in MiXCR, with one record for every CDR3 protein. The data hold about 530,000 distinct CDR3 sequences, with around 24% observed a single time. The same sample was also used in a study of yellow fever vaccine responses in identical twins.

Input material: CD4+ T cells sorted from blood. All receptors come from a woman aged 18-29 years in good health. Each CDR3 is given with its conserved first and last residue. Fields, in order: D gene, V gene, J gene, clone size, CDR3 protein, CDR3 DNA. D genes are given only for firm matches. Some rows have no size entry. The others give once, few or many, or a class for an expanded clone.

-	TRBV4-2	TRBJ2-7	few	CASSQVPGAYEQYF	TGTGCCAGCAGCCAGGTCCCTGGGGCCTACGAGCAGTACTTC
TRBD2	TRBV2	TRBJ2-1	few	CASSERGLAGGHEQFF	TGTGCCAGCAGTGAAAGAGGACTAGCGGGAGGGCATGAGCAGTTCTTC
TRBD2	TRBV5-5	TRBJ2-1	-	CASSPTSGKHNEQFF	TGTGCCAGCAGCCCGACTAGCGGTAAACACAATGAGCAGTTCTTC
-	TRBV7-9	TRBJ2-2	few	CASSRRTENTGELFF	TGTGCCAGCAGCCGACGGACAGAAAACACCGGGGAGCTGTTTTTT
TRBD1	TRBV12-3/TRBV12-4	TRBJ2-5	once	CASSPIQGKRGETQYF	TGTGCCAGCAGTCCCATACAGGGGAAAAGGGGGGAGACCCAGTACTTC
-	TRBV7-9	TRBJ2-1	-	CATFGRYNEQFF	TGTGCCACCTTCGGGCGGTACAATGAGCAGTTCTTC
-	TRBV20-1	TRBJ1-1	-	CSARDPGRTNTEAFF	TGCAGTGCTAGAGATCCCGGGCGTACGAACACTGAAGCTTTCTTT
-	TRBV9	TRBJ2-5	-	CASSEHARGRETQYF	TGTGCCAGCAGCGAACACGCGAGAGGCCGGGAGACCCAGTACTTC
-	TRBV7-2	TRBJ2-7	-	CASRRQAVGLDEQYF	TGTGCCAGCAGACGACAGGCGGTGGGACTCGACGAGCAGTACTTC
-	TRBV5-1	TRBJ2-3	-	CASSLRVGSTDTQYF	TGCGCCAGCAGCTTGCGTGTCGGGAGCACAGATACGCAGTATTTT
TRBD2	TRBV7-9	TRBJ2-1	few	CASSLLTSGSNEQFF	TGTGCCAGCAGCTTATTAACTAGCGGGAGCAATGAGCAGTTCTTC
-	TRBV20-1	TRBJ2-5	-	CSARDGLEWETQYF	TGCAGTGCTAGAGATGGTCTCGAATGGGAGACCCAGTACTTC
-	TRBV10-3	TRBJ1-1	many	CAISGRENTEAFF	TGTGCCATCAGTGGGCGGGAGAACACTGAAGCTTTCTTT
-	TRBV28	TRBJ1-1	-	CASSDGGHSRDTEAFF	TGTGCCAGCAGTGATGGCGGCCACTCGCGAGACACTGAAGCTTTCTTT
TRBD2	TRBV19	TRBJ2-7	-	CASSPTSGVPYEQYF	TGTGCCAGTTCGCCGACTAGCGGGGTCCCTTACGAGCAGTACTTC
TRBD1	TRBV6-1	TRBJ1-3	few	CASRTGYLSGNTIYF	TGTGCCAGCAGGACAGGGTATCTCTCTGGAAACACCATATATTTT
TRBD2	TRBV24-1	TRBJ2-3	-	CATSDGLAGAVDTQYF	TGTGCCACCAGTGACGGACTAGCGGGAGCGGTAGATACGCAGTATTTT
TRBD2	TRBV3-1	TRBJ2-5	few	CASSWTSRETQYF	TGTGCCAGCAGCTGGACTAGCCGAGAGACCCAGTACTTC
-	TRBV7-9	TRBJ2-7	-	CASSLYGGPAYEQYF	TGTGCCAGCAGCTTATACGGCGGTCCCGCCTACGAGCAGTACTTC
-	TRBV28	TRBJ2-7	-	CASRVVGYEQYF	TGTGCCAGCAGGGTGGTGGGTTACGAGCAGTACTTC
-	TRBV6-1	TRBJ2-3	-	CASKGGPISTDTQYF	TGTGCCAGCAAGGGAGGACCCATTAGCACAGATACGCAGTATTTT
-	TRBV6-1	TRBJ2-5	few	CASSKNRGGNQETQYF	TGTGCCAGCAGCAAAAATCGGGGCGGGAACCAAGAGACCCAGTACTTC
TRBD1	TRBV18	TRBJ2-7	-	CASSPGTGIAYEQYF	TGTGCCAGCTCACCAGGGACAGGGATAGCCTACGAGCAGTACTTC
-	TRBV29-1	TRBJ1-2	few	CSVVTADYGYTF	TGCAGCGTTGTAACGGCAGATTATGGCTACACCTTC
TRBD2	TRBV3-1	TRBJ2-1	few	CASSQIAGKGIYNEQFF	TGTGCCAGCAGCCAAATAGCGGGAAAGGGGATATACAATGAGCAGTTCTTC
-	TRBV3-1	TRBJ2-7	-	CASSQGQAYEQYF	TGTGCCAGCAGCCAAGGACAAGCCTACGAGCAGTACTTC
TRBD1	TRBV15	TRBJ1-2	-	CATHGTDTNYGYTF	TGTGCCACCCACGGGACAGACACTAACTATGGCTACACCTTC
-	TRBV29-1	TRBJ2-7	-	CSVQITSYEQYF	TGCAGCGTACAGATCACCTCATACGAGCAGTACTTC
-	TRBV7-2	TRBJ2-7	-	CASSSSGGSRYEQYF	TGTGCCAGCAGCTCATCGGGTGGGAGTAGGTACGAGCAGTACTTC
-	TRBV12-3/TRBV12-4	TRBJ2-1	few	CASRRLSGIPYNEQFF	TGTGCCAGCAGGCGACTCAGTGGCATCCCCTACAATGAGCAGTTCTTC
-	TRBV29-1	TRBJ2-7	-	CSIRQDTYEQYF	TGCAGCATACGACAGGACACCTACGAGCAGTACTTC
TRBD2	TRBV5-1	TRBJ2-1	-	CASSLSLAGASNEQFF	TGCGCCAGCAGCCTATCACTAGCGGGAGCCTCCAATGAGCAGTTCTTC
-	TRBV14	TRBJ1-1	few	CASSQGLQEKAFF	TGTGCCAGCAGCCAAGGTCTCCAGGAGAAAGCTTTCTTT
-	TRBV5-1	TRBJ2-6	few	CASASIPSTGANVLTF	TGCGCCTCAGCCTCGATACCCTCCACTGGGGCCAACGTCCTGACTTTC
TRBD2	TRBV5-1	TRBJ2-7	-	CASSPVAGPSSEQYF	TGCGCCAGCAGCCCGGTAGCGGGACCTTCGTCCGAGCAGTACTTC
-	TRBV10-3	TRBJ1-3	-	CATGTPANTIYF	TGTGCCACCGGGACCCCCGCAAACACCATATATTTT
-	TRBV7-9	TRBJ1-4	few	CASSLREVDEKLFF	TGTGCCAGCAGCTTACGGGAGGTAGATGAAAAACTGTTTTTT
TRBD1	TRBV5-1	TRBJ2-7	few	CASSLPGTAHYEQYF	TGCGCCAGCAGCTTACCCGGGACAGCGCACTACGAGCAGTACTTC
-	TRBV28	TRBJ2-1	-	CASSPHGSPHNEQFF	TGTGCCAGCAGTCCCCACGGGAGTCCCCACAATGAGCAGTTCTTC
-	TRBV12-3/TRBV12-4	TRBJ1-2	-	CASTPGAPHGYTF	TGTGCCAGCACCCCCGGGGCGCCTCATGGCTACACCTTC
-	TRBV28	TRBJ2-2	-	CASSPRAPSELFF	TGTGCCAGCAGTCCGCGGGCACCGTCGGAGCTGTTTTTT
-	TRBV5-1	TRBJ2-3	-	CASSLEISRLGDTQYF	TGCGCCAGCAGCTTGGAGATCAGTCGGTTGGGTGATACGCAGTATTTT
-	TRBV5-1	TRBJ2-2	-	CASSLGLDLTGELFF	TGCGCCAGCAGCTTGGGACTAGATCTCACCGGGGAGCTGTTTTTT
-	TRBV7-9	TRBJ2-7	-	CASSLDVGEQYF	TGTGCCAGCAGCTTAGACGTTGGCGAGCAGTACTTC
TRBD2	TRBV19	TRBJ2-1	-	CASSAAGVGEQFF	TGTGCCAGTAGTGCGGCGGGAGTCGGTGAGCAGTTCTTC